This TCR beta chain comes out of a study of cytomegalovirus exposure and HLA in healthy donors. Points from the study as a whole: Presence/absence analyses supposed approximately even sequencing depth among donors. DRB1 showed the most TCR associations and HLA-C the fewest in a later analysis, as rates varied by HLA locus. Association of a missense DCLRE1C variant with TCR beta V- and J-gene trimming was reported in a later analysis.

The ends lost 6 bases at V and 0 bases at J; junction bases unmatched: 2. The CDR3 is 14 amino acids. Germline V gene lookup returns CDR1 SGHDN and CDR2 FVKESK. As concerns this clone: Antigen: not known.

PCR amplification relied on 60 Vbeta primers (plus 13 Jbeta primers). Clones were read by immunoSEQ multiplex PCR, and TCRdb kept only the in-frame ones, dropping some. This sample has tens of thousands of clones, with roughly 60% found just once. This sequence originates from a woman aged 25 to 39 in good health and CMV-seropositive. Sequencing used PBMCs. V usage is TRBV14 and J usage is TRBJ2-3; TRBD1 matches 8 bases. CDR3 in amino acids: CASSRTGSTDTQYF. CDR3 bases: TGTGCCAGCAGTCGGACAGGGAGCACAGATACGCAGTATTTT.